Below, 31 T cell receptor beta chains from the same sample are listed, as sequenced in a study of blood T cell repertoires in COVID-19. Repertoires were generated with immunoSEQ multiplex PCR, while TCRdb's copy carries only in-frame clones and drops some. This sample has roughly 110,000 clones; more than 70% occur once, and the top ten carry roughly 4.6%. The sample taken for sequencing was peripheral blood. These TCRs come from a human donor in a cohort sampled during active COVID-19.

The rearrangement links TRBV24-1 to TRBJ2-2; D is undetermined. CDR3 length: 15 residues. Germline loops: CDR1 KGHDR, CDR2 SFDVKD. Trimming pared 1 base from V and 1 base from J, leaving 6 bases between. The CDR3 is CATSDFWQNTGELFF. The CDR3 DNA reads as TGTGCCACCAGTGATTTCTGGCAGAACACCGGGGAGCTGTTTTTT.

This chain joins TRBV6-6 and TRBJ2-4, with D maybe TRBD2 (6 bases). Germline V gene lookup returns CDR1 MNHNY and CDR2 SVGAGI (reference sequence). The V gene lost 2 bases and the J gene lost 6 bases, with 14 bases spanning the gap. This CDR3 spans 15 amino acids. CDR3 bases: TGTGCCAGCAGTTACCCAGGAAGGGGAGGAAACATTCAGTACTTC. Its translation is CASSYPGRGGNIQYF.

The gene calls are TRBV19 and TRBJ1-6; 8 bases are shared with TRBD1. The trim removed 8 bases at V and 8 bases at J, leaving 5 bases unmatched. The CDR3 is made up of 13 amino acids. Germline CDR1 reads LNHDA; CDR2 reads SQIVND (reference sequence). CDR3: CASRQTGDSPLHF. The CDR3 DNA sequence: TGTGCCAGTCGACAGACAGGGGATTCACCCCTCCACTTT.

The chain couples TRBV6-6 to TRBJ1-5; a possible D gene is TRBD1 (5 bases). The CDR3 sequence is 13 residues long. The germline V gene encodes CDR1 MNHNY and CDR2 SVGAGI (reference sequence). The V gene lost 6 bases and the J gene lost 8 bases, with 14 bases spanning the gap. The CDR3 here is CASSRGREEPQHF. CDR3 DNA: TGTGCCAGCAGCCGCGGCAGGGAAGAGCCCCAGCATTTT.

The chain couples TRBV5-1 to TRBJ2-1; the match to TRBD2 covers 11 bases. V lost 2 bases and J lost 10; bases outside the gene matches: 8. Looked up from germline, CDR1 is SGHRS and CDR2 is YFSETQ. This CDR3 is 15 amino acids long. The CDR3 loop is CASSLTSGSFDEQFF. The CDR3 DNA sequence: TGCGCCAGCAGCTTAACTAGCGGGAGCTTCGACGAGCAGTTCTTC.

The chain is built from TRBV5-4 and TRBJ1-2; 7 bases agree with TRBD1. Germline CDR1 and CDR2: SGHNT and YYREEE (reference sequence). CDR3 size: 14 residues. V shed 5 bases and J 0 bases; nucleotides not matched to a gene: 4. The CDR3 DNA sequence: TGTGCCAGCAGGTGGGGACAGACTAACTATGGCTACACCTTC. Encoded protein: CASRWGQTNYGYTF.

This clone was observed a few times. This chain links TRBV19 with TRBJ2-1; D not certain. Germline V gene sequence: CDR1 LNHDA, CDR2 SQIVND (reference sequence). The length of the CDR3 is 16 residues. V was clipped by 2 bases and J by 2 bases, with 13 bases between them. This chain's CDR3 is CASSIMGQTAYNEQFF. As DNA, the CDR3 is TGTGCCAGTAGTATAATGGGCCAAACAGCCTACAATGAGCAGTTCTTC.

J is TRBJ2-7 and V is TRBV7-2; TRBD1 matches 7 bases. The germline CDR1 and CDR2 sequences are SGHTA and FQGNSA. There are 15 residues in the CDR3. Losses at the gene ends were 6 bases for V and 2 bases for J; bases not matched to a gene: 10. This CDR3 is CASRLMRTGPYEQYF. The CDR3 coding sequence is TGTGCCAGCAGGCTGATGAGGACAGGTCCCTACGAGCAGTACTTC.

V gene TRBV29-1 combines with J gene TRBJ2-7, with TRBD1 as a possible D gene (5 bases). The CDR3 consists of 15 residues. Deletions cut 8 bases from V and 2 bases from J, with 22 bases between. Germline V gene data show CDR1 as SQVTM and CDR2 as ANQGSEA. Written as DNA, the CDR3 is TGCAGCCTAAAACAGGCGGTCGGTTGCACCTACGAGCAGTACGTC. Its translation: CSLKQAVGCTYEQYV.

The chain is built from TRBV10-3 and TRBJ2-7, with TRBD1 identical over 7 bases. The CDR3 has 16 amino acids. Germline V lookup: CDR1 ENHRY, CDR2 SYGVKD. V lost 4 bases and J lost 0; bases outside the gene matches: 9. The DNA for the CDR3 is TGTGCCATCAGTGGGAGGAAGGGACAGTACTCCTACGAGCAGTACTTC. It translates to CAISGRKGQYSYEQYF.

This chain connects TRBV5-5 to TRBJ2-6; D is unresolved. The V gene lost 3 bases and the J gene lost 0 bases, with 4 bases spanning the gap. This CDR3 contains 14 residues. The germline V gene has CDR1 SGHKS and CDR2 YYEKEE (reference sequence). CDR3 bases: TGTGCCAGCAGCTCGAGCTCTGGGGCCAACGTCCTGACTTTC. Protein sequence: CASSSSSGANVLTF.

V is TRBV19 and J is TRBJ2-5; TRBD1 aligns across 9 bases. The ends lost 4 bases at V and 0 bases at J; junction bases unmatched: 3. This CDR3 spans 15 amino acids. Looked up from germline, CDR1 is LNHDA and CDR2 is SQIVND (reference sequence). In nucleotides, the CDR3 is TGTGCCAGTAGTACTCGGACAGGGGACCAAGAGACCCAGTACTTC. It specifies CASSTRTGDQETQYF.

This chain connects TRBV6-2 or TRBV6-3 to TRBJ2-1, with TRBD2 matching 12 bases. J was trimmed by 7 bases and V by 6 bases; bases with no gene match: 13. Germline V gene sequence: CDR1 MNHEY, CDR2 SVGEGT. The CDR3 extends over 17 amino acids. The CDR3 sequence is CASSRSTSGRTGNEQFF. The CDR3 DNA reads as TGTGCCAGCAGCCGGTCCACTAGCGGGAGGACAGGAAATGAGCAGTTCTTC.

The chain has TRBV9 and TRBJ2-3; D uncertain. Germline CDR1 reads SGDLS; CDR2 reads YYNGEE. V lost 7 bases and J lost 4, with 16 bases in between. The CDR3 loop spans 14 amino acids. CDR3 nucleotide sequence: TGTGCCAGCTCTTCCCAGCAGGTCCCAGATACGCAGTATTTT. As protein: CASSSQQVPDTQYF.

The chain combines TRBV7-8 with TRBJ2-3; perhaps TRBD1 as D (6 bases). This CDR3 is built from 14 residues. The V and J ends lost 3 bases and 5 bases respectively, with 12 bases between them. CDR1 is SGHVS, CDR2 FQNEAQ, per germline. The CDR3 reads CASSFNRARDTQYF. The CDR3 nucleotides are TGTGCCAGCAGCTTTAACAGGGCCAGAGATACGCAGTATTTT.

The chain uses TRBV14 and TRBJ2-7, with D possibly matching TRBD1 (6 bases). Trimming left V 2 bases short and J 0 bases short, with 8 bases between. CDR3 length: 14 residues. The germline V gene has CDR1 SGHDN and CDR2 FVKESK. CDR3 region: CASSQPTGSYEQYV. In DNA, the CDR3 is TGTGCCAGCAGCCAACCGACAGGCTCCTACGAGCAGTACGTC.

In DNA, the CDR3 is TGCGCCAGCAGCCAAGATAACTACCGAACGAACACCGGGGAGCTGTTTTTT. Translated, it gives CASSQDNYRTNTGELFF. The rearrangement uses TRBV4-3 and TRBJ2-2; no reliable D call. CDR1 and CDR2 (germline): LGHNA, YSLEER. Trimming removed 0 bases from V and 0 bases from J, with 11 bases in between. This CDR3 region has 17 residues.

This chain joins TRBV5-1 and TRBJ1-1; 7 positions match TRBD1. Trimming at V came to 4 bases and at J to 5 bases, leaving 17 bases not matched to a gene. There are 17 residues in the CDR3. Germline lookup yields CDR1 SGHRS and CDR2 YFSETQ. This CDR3 reads CASSRLSRQGGGTEAFF. In DNA form, the CDR3 reads TGCGCCAGCAGCCGACTTAGCCGACAGGGAGGTGGAACTGAAGCTTTCTTT.

Comments on this clone: No DNA is shown, since the ends of the CDR3 on it are uncertain; the CDR3 is the one TCRdb lists. This chain joins TRBV28 and TRBJ2-7; the DNA was not used to check the table's D call, TRBD1. Termini included, the CDR3 measures 15 amino acids. CDR1 MDHEN and CDR2 SYDVKM come from the germline V gene. This CDR3 is CASSSSGQVDYEQYF.

V usage is TRBV7-3 and J usage is TRBJ2-7; 7 bases fit TRBD1. CDR3 length: 17 amino acids. Germline trimming cut 1 base from V and 3 bases from J; bases unmatched to any gene: 12. The germline gives CDR1 SGHTA, CDR2 FQGTGA. CDR3: CASSLKSTGPSLYEQYV. The DNA of the CDR3 is TGTGCCAGCAGCTTAAAATCGACAGGGCCCTCTCTCTACGAGCAGTACGTC.

The sample holds one count of this clone. This chain uses TRBV24-1 with TRBJ1-1, with D hard to call. The CDR3 has 12 residues. In germline, CDR1 is KGHDR, CDR2 SFDVKD. V was cut by 4 bases and J by 8 bases, with 10 bases left in between. Here the CDR3 DNA reads TGTGCCACCAGTGAGGGAGTGGGGGAAGCTTTCTTT. Amino acid sequence: CATSEGVGEAFF.

This rearrangement joins TRBV19 to TRBJ1-3, with D perhaps TRBD1 (5 bases). CDR1 and CDR2 (germline): LNHDA, SQIVND (reference sequence). Trimming removed 4 bases at V and 3 bases at J, with 7 bases between. CDR3 size: 13 residues. Here the CDR3 reads CASSNRIGNTIYF. CDR3 sequence (DNA): TGTGCCAGTAGTAACAGGATTGGAAACACCATATATTTT.

Remarks on this clone: This CDR3 is also generated by other DNA sequences in the sample. The rearrangement joins TRBV7-2 to TRBJ2-1; 8 nucleotides align to TRBD2. CDR3 size: 14 residues. The germline CDR1 and CDR2 sequences are SGHTA and FQGNSA. V shed 5 bases, J shed 2 bases, and the junction held 2 bases outside the gene matches. CDR3 sequence: CASSPGLAYNEQFF. CDR3 nucleotides: TGTGCCAGCAGCCCGGGACTAGCCTACAATGAGCAGTTCTTC.

V gene TRBV7-3 combines with J gene TRBJ2-5; the match to TRBD2 covers 16 bases. The junction had 8 bases not matched to a gene; V was cut back by 5 bases and J by 5 bases. Germline lookup yields CDR1 SGHTA and CDR2 FQGTGA. This CDR3 region has 17 residues. CDR3 in amino acids: CASSHGTSGRAGETQYF. The CDR3 DNA sequence: TGTGCCAGCAGCCACGGGACTAGCGGGAGGGCCGGTGAGACCCAGTACTTC.

This clone was detected once. The CDR3 loop reads CASSPGLAGDGELFF. CDR3 in DNA: TGTGCCAGCAGCCCCGGACTAGCGGGTGACGGGGAGCTGTTTTTT. The rearrangement joins TRBV5-4 to TRBJ2-2, with 11 bases that match TRBD2. There are 15 residues in the CDR3. The germline V gene encodes CDR1 SGHNT and CDR2 YYREEE (reference sequence). With 4 bases clipped from V and 7 bases from J, the junction kept 6 bases outside the gene matches. The entire variable domain, with the rest obtained from reference TRBV5-4 and TRBJ2-2, is as follows: ETGVTQSPTHLIKTRGQQVTLRCSSQSGHNTVSWYQQALGQGPQFIFQYYREEENGRGNFPPRFSGLQFPNYSSELNVNALELDDSALYLCASSPGLAGDGELFFGEGSRLTVL.

This chain's CDR3 is CASRPDRVVTGELFF. Written as DNA, the CDR3 is TGTGCCAGCCGACCCGACAGGGTAGTCACCGGGGAGCTGTTTTTT. The rearrangement joins TRBV28 to TRBJ2-2; the match to TRBD1 covers 7 bases. With V trimmed by 8 bases and J by 4 bases, 10 bases remained unmatched. The CDR3 is made up of 15 amino acids. Germline CDR1 and CDR2: MDHEN and SYDVKM. Full variable domain (rest looked up from reference TRBV28 and TRBJ2-2): DVKVTQSSRYLVKRTGEKVFLECVQDMDHENMFWYRQDPGLGLRLIYFSYDVKMKEKGDIPEGYSVSREKKERFSLILESASTNQTSMYLCASRPDRVVTGELFFGEGSRLTVL.

In DNA, the CDR3 is TGTGCCAGCAGCCAAGTTCCCAGGGGCGGTGAGCAGTTCTTC. It encodes CASSQVPRGGEQFF. The V gene is TRBV14, the J gene TRBJ2-1; possibly TRBD1 for D (6 bases). CDR3 length: 14 residues. V was cut by 1 base and J by 9 bases, with 13 bases left in between. Germline V gene sequence: CDR1 SGHDN, CDR2 FVKESK. The whole variable domain, remainder taken from reference TRBV14 and TRBJ2-1, is EAGVTQFPSHSVIEKGQTVTLRCDPISGHDNLYWYRRVMGKEIKFLLHFVKESKQDESGMPNNRFLAERTGGTYSTLKVQPAELEDSGVYFCASSQVPRGGEQFFGPGTRLTVL.

This chain joins TRBV2 and TRBJ2-1, with 15 bases fitting TRBD2. V was pared by 5 bases and J by 9 bases, with 5 bases of the junction left unmatched. The CDR3 sequence is 15 residues long. Germline CDR1 is SNHLY and CDR2 is FYNNEI. CDR3 residues: CASSWTSGREGEQFF. For the CDR3, the DNA is TGTGCCAGCAGTTGGACTAGCGGGAGGGAGGGTGAGCAGTTCTTC.

V gene TRBV10-3 combines with J gene TRBJ1-1; TRBD1 matches at 10 bases. The V segment lost 2 bases and the J segment 5 bases; nucleotides outside the gene matches: 2. The CDR3 covers 14 residues. From germline, CDR1 is ENHRY and CDR2 SYGVKD. CDR3 coding DNA: TGTGCCATCAGTGAGATGGGACAGGGGACTGAAGCTTTCTTT. It yields the protein CAISEMGQGTEAFF.

This clone was seen a handful of times. The chain combines TRBV10-3 with TRBJ2-1, with 11 nucleotides matching TRBD2. The CDR3 consists of 16 residues. Germline CDR1 is ENHRY and CDR2 is SYGVKD. The V gene end was trimmed by 2 bases and the J gene end by 7 bases; junction bases not matched to a gene: 7. This chain's CDR3 is CAISEQLAGGRNEQFF. The CDR3 coding sequence is TGTGCCATCAGTGAGCAGCTAGCGGGAGGCAGGAATGAGCAGTTCTTC.

In its sample, this clone was seen once. This chain connects TRBV4-1 to TRBJ2-2; D may be TRBD2 (6 bases). V was pared by 0 bases and J by 5 bases, with 10 bases between. This CDR3 has 15 amino acids. The germline V gene has CDR1 MGHRA and CDR2 YSYEKL. CDR3 amino acids: CASSQDFGGTGELFF. CDR3 DNA sequence: TGCGCCAGCAGCCAAGATTTCGGAGGGACCGGGGAGCTGTTTTTT.